Here is one T cell receptor beta chain with its context. Its antigen is still unknown. This entry is derived from a study of cytomegalovirus exposure and HLA in healthy donors. Background on the study: Of roughly 400 genotyped donors, roughly 76% grouped in the Caucasian-associated ancestry cluster. General study points: Another analysis was done later, and it associated more than 15,000 TCR beta sequences with HLA alleles at 0.05 false discovery rate. A later analysis appeared to link common viral pathogens to several of the most significant clusters. On later analysis, the bulk of CMV-associated TCR beta chains appeared to be HLA-restricted.

Germline assignment: CDR1 SEHNR and CDR2 FQNEAQ (reference sequence). The CDR3 has 13 residues. Vbeta (60) and Jbeta (13) primers were used in the PCR. TCRdb keeps only in-frame clones here, not all; method: immunoSEQ multiplex PCR. The sample has more than 110,000 clones, 65% to 85% seen once. The receptor was derived from a man aged 25-40 years in good health and CMV-seronegative. The sequenced material came from PBMCs. The chain combines TRBV7-9 with TRBJ2-5; D ambiguous. The DNA end is a closer match to TRBJ2-7, so the J assignment may be wrong. The DNA for the CDR3 is TGTGCCAGCAGCCTACCCGACTTGCCCGAGCAGTACTTC. It codes for CASSLPDLPEQYF.